Each of the 11 T cell receptor beta chains below was sequenced from the same sample in a study of blood T cell repertoires in COVID-19. TCRdb's copy holds only in-frame clones and misses some; the assay was immunoSEQ multiplex PCR. The sample has about 73,000 clones; roughly four fifths are singletons. The sequenced material came from peripheral blood. Source of these receptors: a human donor in a cohort sampled during active COVID-19.

The chain carries TRBV13 and TRBJ2-1; 9 nucleotides line up with TRBD2. There are 18 residues in the CDR3. J was trimmed by 0 bases and V by 5 bases; bases with no gene match: 11. Germline V gene data show CDR1 as PRHDT and CDR2 as FYEKMQ (reference sequence). The CDR3, as DNA: TGTGCCAGCAGCCTCGAGCGTCTAGCGGGGAGCTCCTACAATGAGCAGTTCTTC. It encodes CASSLERLAGSSYNEQFF.

The genes are TRBV29-1 and TRBJ1-2, with 7 nucleotides matching TRBD1. With V trimmed by 8 bases and J by 3 bases, 9 bases remained unmatched. Germline V CDR1 and CDR2: SQVTM, ANQGSEA. CDR3 length: 13 amino acids. In DNA, the CDR3 is TGCAGCTCGGAAAGGGGGCGAGACTATGGCTACACCTTC. Its protein is CSSERGRDYGYTF.

This clone has a count of ten or more. The chain recombines TRBV5-1 with TRBJ1-2; 7 bases match TRBD1. CDR1 and CDR2 from the germline V gene are SGHRS and YFSETQ. This CDR3 spans 15 amino acids. V shed 0 bases and J 6 bases; nucleotides not matched to a gene: 8. The CDR3 region has the DNA TGCGCCAGCAGCTTGGGTGGACAGGTTGTGGATGGCTACACCTTC. Protein: CASSLGGQVVDGYTF.

The chain couples TRBV19 to TRBJ1-4; no definite D call. CDR1 and CDR2 (germline): LNHDA, SQIVND (reference sequence). V lost 4 bases, J lost 0 bases, and 9 bases lay in between. The CDR3 totals 15 residues. CDR3: CASSSTDATNEKLFF. The CDR3 nucleotides read TGTGCCAGTAGTAGCACAGATGCAACTAATGAAAAACTGTTTTTT.

This clone has just one count. This rearrangement joins TRBV6-2 or TRBV6-3 to TRBJ1-6, with 8 bases lining up with TRBD1. Germline CDR1 is MNHEY and CDR2 is SVGEGT. Unmatched junction bases numbered 4, after V lost 4 bases and J lost 2 bases. The CDR3 is made up of 16 amino acids. CDR3 DNA: TGTGCCAGCAGTTTCCAGGGGGCCACCTATAATTCACCCCTCCACTTT. It is translated as CASSFQGATYNSPLHF.

The V and J genes are TRBV25-1 and TRBJ2-7; D gene uncertain. The CDR3 is 15 residues long. V was trimmed by 2 bases and J by 6 bases, leaving 17 bases between them. Germline V gene sequence: CDR1 MGHDK, CDR2 SYGVNS. This chain's CDR3 is CASSEGVGPSGEQYF. The CDR3 nucleotides read TGTGCCAGCAGTGAAGGTGTCGGCCCCTCGGGCGAGCAGTACTTC.

Only one count was recorded for this clone. The genes are TRBV28 and TRBJ1-5; TRBD1 might be the D (5 bases). The germline V and J ends were trimmed by 6 bases and 6 bases, with 9 bases remaining between them. The CDR3 spans 12 residues. Germline lookup yields CDR1 MDHEN and CDR2 SYDVKM. The CDR3, as DNA: TGTGCCAGCAGACAGGCTGGTCAGCCCCAGCATTTT. Its translation is CASRQAGQPQHF.

The V and J genes are TRBV5-6 and TRBJ1-2; weak D call: TRBD1 (6 bases). From germline, CDR1 is SGHDT and CDR2 YYEEEE. V was pared by 4 bases and J by 0 bases, with 13 bases between. CDR3 length: 15 residues. The CDR3 here is CASSKNRVSNYGYTF. CDR3 bases: TGTGCCAGCAGCAAGAACAGGGTTTCTAACTATGGCTACACCTTC. Filled out from reference TRBV5-6 and TRBJ1-2, the complete variable domain reads DAGVTQSPTHLIKTRGQQVTLRCSPKSGHDTVSWYQQALGQGPQFIFQYYEEEERQRGNFPDRFSGHQFPNYSSELNVNALLLGDSALYLCASSKNRVSNYGYTFGSGTRLTVV.

V usage is TRBV7-8 and J usage is TRBJ1-5; 9 bases are shared with TRBD1. Germline V lookup: CDR1 SGHVS, CDR2 FQNEAQ. The CDR3 runs to 15 residues. V lost 5 bases, J lost 7 bases, and 9 bases stayed unmatched. The CDR3 region has the DNA TGTGCCAGCAGCAGCCGGGACAGGGACGACCAGCCCCAGCATTTT. Its protein is CASSSRDRDDQPQHF.

The chain combines TRBV29-1 with TRBJ1-4; D is possibly TRBD1 (5 bases). The V and J ends lost 6 bases and 7 bases respectively, with 18 bases between them. The germline V gene encodes CDR1 SQVTM and CDR2 ANQGSEA. CDR3 length equals 14 residues. The CDR3: CSVATQDSGEKLFF. CDR3 DNA sequence: TGCAGCGTCGCAACCCAAGACAGTGGTGAAAAACTGTTTTTT.

The rearrangement links TRBV3-1 (or the pseudogene TRBV3-2) to TRBJ1-1; the match to TRBD1 covers 7 bases. The germline V gene has CDR1 LGHDT and CDR2 YNNKEL (reference sequence). The V gene end was trimmed by 4 bases and the J gene end by 2 bases; junction bases not matched to a gene: 4. The length of the CDR3 is 14 residues. CDR3 in amino acids: CASSPRTGNTEAFF. In DNA, the CDR3 is TGTGCCAGCAGCCCTCGGACAGGAAACACTGAAGCTTTCTTT.